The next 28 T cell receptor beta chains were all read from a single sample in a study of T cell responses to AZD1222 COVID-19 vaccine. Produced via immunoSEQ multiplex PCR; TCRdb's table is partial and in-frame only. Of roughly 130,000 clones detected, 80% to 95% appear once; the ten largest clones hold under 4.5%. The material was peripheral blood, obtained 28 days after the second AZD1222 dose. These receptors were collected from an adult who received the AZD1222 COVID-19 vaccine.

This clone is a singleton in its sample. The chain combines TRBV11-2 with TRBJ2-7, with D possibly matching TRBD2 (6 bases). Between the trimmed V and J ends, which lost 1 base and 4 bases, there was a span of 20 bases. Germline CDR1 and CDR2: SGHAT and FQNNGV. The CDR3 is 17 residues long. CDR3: CASSLGGGAGVQYEQYF. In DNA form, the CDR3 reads TGTGCCAGCAGCTTAGGGGGTGGAGCGGGTGTTCAATACGAGCAGTACTTC. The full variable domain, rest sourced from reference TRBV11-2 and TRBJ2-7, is EAGVAQSPRYKIIEKRQSVAFWCNPISGHATLYWYQQILGQGPKLLIQFQNNGVVDDSQLPKDRFSAERLKGVDSTLKIQPAKLEDSAVYLCASSLGGGAGVQYEQYFGPGTRLTVT.

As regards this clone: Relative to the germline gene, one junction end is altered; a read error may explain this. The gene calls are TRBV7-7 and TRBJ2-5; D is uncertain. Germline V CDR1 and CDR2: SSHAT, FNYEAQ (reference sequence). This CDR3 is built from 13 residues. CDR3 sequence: CASSPSLLGTQYF. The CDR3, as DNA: TGTGCTAGCAGCCCTTCCCTCCTTGGGACCCAGTACTTC.

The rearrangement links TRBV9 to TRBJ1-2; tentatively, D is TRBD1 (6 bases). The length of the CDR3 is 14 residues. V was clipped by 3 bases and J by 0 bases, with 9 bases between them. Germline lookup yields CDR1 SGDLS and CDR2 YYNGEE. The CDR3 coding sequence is TGTGCCAGCAGCGAGGGGGGAGCTAACTATGGCTACACCTTC. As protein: CASSEGGANYGYTF.

The DNA for the CDR3 is TGTGCCAGCAGGTATAGGAGGACAGGGGGCCACCCGAACACTGAAGCTTTCTTT. Translating gives CASRYRRTGGHPNTEAFF. The rearrangement links TRBV21-1 to TRBJ1-1; whether TRBD1, the table's D call, matches the DNA was not checked. TRBV21-1 is reported as a pseudogene. The CDR3 is 18 amino acids.

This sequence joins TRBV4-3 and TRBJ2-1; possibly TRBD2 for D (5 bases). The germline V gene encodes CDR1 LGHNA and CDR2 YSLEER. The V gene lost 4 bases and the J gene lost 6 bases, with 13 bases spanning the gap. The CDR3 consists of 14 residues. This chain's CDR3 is CASSPKTGSNEQFF. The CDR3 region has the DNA TGCGCCAGCAGCCCTAAGACGGGGTCCAATGAGCAGTTCTTC.

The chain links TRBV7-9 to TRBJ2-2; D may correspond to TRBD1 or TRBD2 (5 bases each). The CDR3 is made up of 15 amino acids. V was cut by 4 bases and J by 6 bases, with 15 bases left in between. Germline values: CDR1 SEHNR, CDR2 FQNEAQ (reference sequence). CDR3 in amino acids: CASSSTVRDAGELFF. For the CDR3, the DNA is TGTGCCAGCAGCTCGACGGTTAGGGACGCCGGGGAGCTGTTTTTT. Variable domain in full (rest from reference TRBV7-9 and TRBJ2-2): DTGVSQNPRHKITKRGQNVTFRCDPISEHNRLYWYRQTLGQGPEFLTYFQNEAQLEKSRLLSDRFSAERPKGSFSTLEIQRTEQGDSAMYLCASSSTVRDAGELFFGEGSRLTVL.

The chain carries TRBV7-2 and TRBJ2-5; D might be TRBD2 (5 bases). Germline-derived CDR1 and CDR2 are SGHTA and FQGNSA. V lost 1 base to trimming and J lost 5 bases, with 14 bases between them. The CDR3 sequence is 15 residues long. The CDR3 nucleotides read TGTGCCAGCAGCTTAGTTGGTCCCACGGGGGAGACCCAGTACTTC. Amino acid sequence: CASSLVGPTGETQYF.

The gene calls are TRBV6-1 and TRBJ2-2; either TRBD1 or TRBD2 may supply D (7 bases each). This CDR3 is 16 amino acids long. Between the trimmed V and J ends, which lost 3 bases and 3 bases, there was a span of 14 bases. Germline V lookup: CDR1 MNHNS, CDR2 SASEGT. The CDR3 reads CASSEPQGRDTGELFF. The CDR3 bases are TGTGCCAGCAGTGAGCCACAGGGGAGGGACACCGGGGAGCTGTTTTTT.

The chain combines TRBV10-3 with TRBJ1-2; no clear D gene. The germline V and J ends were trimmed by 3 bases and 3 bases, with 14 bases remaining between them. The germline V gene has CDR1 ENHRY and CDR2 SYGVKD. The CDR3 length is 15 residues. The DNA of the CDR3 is TGTGCCATCAGTGATATCGGGATGTTCGACTATGGCTACACCTTC. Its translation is CAISDIGMFDYGYTF.

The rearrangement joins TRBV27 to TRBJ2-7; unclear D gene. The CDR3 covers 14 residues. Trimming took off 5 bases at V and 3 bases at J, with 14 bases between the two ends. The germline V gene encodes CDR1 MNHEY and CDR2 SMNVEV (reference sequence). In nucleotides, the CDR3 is TGTGCCAGCAGTGCGATCCTGGGCGGCTACGAGCAGTACTTC. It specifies CASSAILGGYEQYF.

CDR3 sequence: CASSYSSWTYEQYF. The CDR3 DNA is TGTGCCAGCAGTTACTCATCTTGGACCTACGAGCAGTACTTC. The J gene is TRBJ2-7, the V gene TRBV6-5; D is unresolved. V was clipped by 0 bases and J by 2 bases, with 8 bases between them. Germline lookup yields CDR1 MNHEY and CDR2 SVGAGI. The CDR3 is made up of 14 amino acids.

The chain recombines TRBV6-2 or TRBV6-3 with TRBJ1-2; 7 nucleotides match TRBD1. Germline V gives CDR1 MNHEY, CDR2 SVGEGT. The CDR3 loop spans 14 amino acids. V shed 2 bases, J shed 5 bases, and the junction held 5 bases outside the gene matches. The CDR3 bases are TGTGCCAGCAGTTACACTTCGACAGGGTATGGCTACACCTTC. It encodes CASSYTSTGYGYTF.

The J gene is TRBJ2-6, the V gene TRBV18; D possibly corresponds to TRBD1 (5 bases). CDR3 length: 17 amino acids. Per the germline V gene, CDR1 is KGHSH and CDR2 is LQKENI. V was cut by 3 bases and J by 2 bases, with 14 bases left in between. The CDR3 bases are TGTGCCAGCTCACCGCGGACAAATTTTGCTGGGGCCAACGTCCTGACTTTC. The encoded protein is CASSPRTNFAGANVLTF.

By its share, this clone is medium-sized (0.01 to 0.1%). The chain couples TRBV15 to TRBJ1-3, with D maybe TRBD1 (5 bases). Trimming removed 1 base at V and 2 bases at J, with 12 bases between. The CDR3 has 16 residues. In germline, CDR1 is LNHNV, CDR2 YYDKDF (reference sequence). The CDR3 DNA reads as TGTGCCACCAGCAGAGTGGACACACGAACTGGAAACACCATATATTTT. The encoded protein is CATSRVDTRTGNTIYF. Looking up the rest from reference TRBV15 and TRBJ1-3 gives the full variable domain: DAMVIQNPRYQVTQFGKPVTLSCSQTLNHNVMYWYQQKSSQAPKLLFHYYDKDFNNEADTPDNFQSRRPNTSFCFLDIRSPGLGDTAMYLCATSRVDTRTGNTIYFGEGSWLTVV.

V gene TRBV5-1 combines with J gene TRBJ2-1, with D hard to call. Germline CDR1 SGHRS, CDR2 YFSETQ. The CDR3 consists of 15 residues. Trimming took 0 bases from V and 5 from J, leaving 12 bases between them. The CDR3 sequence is CASSLGLQPHNEQFF. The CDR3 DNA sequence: TGCGCCAGCAGCTTGGGGCTTCAGCCCCACAATGAGCAGTTCTTC.

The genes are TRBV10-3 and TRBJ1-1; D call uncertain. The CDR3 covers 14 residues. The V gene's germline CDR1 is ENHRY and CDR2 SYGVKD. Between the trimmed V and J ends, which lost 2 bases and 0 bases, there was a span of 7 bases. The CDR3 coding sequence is TGTGCCATCAGTGAGGCAGGCCTGAACACTGAAGCTTTCTTT. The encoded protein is CAISEAGLNTEAFF.

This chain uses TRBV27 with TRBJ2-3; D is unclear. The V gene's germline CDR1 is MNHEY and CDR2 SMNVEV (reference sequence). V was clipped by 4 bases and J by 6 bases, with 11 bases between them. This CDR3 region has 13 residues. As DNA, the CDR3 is TGTGCCAGCAGTTCCTTCCTTCAGGATACGCAGTATTTT. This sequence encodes CASSSFLQDTQYF.

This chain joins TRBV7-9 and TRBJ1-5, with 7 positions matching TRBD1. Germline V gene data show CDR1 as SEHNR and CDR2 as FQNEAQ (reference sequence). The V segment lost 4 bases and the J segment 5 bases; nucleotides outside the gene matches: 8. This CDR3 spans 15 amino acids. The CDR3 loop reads CASSSFSGGHQPQHF. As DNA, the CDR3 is TGTGCCAGCAGCTCCTTTTCAGGGGGGCATCAGCCCCAGCATTTT.

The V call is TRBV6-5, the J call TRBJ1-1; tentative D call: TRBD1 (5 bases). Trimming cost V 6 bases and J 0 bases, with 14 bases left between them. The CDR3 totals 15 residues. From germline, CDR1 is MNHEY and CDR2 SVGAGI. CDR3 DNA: TGTGCCAGCAGCCCCTTGGGGGATATGAACACTGAAGCTTTCTTT. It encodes CASSPLGDMNTEAFF.

CDR3 DNA sequence: TGTGCCAGCAGTGAGCCGGGAGCCTACAATGAGCAGTTCTTC. Translated, it gives CASSEPGAYNEQFF. The chain carries TRBV6-1 and TRBJ2-1; possible D gene TRBD2, 6 bases. This CDR3 has 14 residues. V lost 3 bases and J 2 bases, leaving 8 bases between the germline ends. The V gene's germline CDR1 is MNHNS and CDR2 SASEGT.

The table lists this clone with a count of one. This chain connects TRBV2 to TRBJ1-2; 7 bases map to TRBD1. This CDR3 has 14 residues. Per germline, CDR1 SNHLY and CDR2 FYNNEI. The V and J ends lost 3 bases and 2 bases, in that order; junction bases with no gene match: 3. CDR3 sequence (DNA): TGTGCCAGCAGTGAGAGGGGGCTCAACTATGGCTACACCTTC. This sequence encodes CASSERGLNYGYTF.

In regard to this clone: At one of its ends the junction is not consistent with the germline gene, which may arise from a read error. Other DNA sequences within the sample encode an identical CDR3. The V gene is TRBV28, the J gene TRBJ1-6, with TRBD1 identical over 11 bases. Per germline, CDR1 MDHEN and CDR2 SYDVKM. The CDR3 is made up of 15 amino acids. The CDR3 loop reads CASSQGQGEVSPLHF. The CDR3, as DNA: TGTGCCAGCAGTCAGGGACAGGGGGAAGTGTCACCCCTTCACTTT.

The CDR3: CASSYKAGEGTDTQYF. The CDR3, as DNA: TGTGCCAGCAGCTACAAAGCGGGAGAGGGCACAGATACGCAGTATTTT. V is TRBV7-2 and J is TRBJ2-3; 8 bases map to TRBD2. Germline CDR1 SGHTA, CDR2 FQGNSA. Trimming cost V 4 bases and J 1 base; bases outside gene matches: 7. This CDR3 region has 16 residues.

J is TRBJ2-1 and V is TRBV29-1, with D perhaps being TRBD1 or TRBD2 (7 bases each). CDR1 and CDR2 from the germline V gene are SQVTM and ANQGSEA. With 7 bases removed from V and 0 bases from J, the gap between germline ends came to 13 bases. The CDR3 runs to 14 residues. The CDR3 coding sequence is TGCAGCGCCAGGGGGGGGGTCTCCTACAATGAGCAGTTCTTC. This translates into CSARGGVSYNEQFF.

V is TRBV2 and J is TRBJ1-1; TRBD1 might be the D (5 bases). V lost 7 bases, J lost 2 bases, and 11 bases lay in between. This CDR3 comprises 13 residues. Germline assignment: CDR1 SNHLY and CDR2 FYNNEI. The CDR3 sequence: CASIYRQNTEAFF. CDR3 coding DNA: TGTGCCAGCATCTACAGGCAAAACACTGAAGCTTTCTTT.

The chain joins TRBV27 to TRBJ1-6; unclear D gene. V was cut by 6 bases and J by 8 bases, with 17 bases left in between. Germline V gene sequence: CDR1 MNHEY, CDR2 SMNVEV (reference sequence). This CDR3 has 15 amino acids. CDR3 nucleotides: TGTGCCAGCAGCCCCGCCGCTGTGGCCGATTCACCCCTCCACTTT. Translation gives CASSPAAVADSPLHF.

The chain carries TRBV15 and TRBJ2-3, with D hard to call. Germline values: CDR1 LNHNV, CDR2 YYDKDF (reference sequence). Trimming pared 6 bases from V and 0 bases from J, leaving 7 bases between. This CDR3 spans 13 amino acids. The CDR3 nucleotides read TGTGCCACCAGGCTAGGGAGCACAGATACGCAGTATTTT. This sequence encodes CATRLGSTDTQYF.

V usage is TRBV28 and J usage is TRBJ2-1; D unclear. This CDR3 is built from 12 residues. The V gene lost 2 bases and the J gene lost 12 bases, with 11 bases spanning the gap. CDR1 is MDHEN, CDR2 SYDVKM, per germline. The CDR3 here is CASSLTAPRQFF. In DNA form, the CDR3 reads TGTGCCAGCAGTTTAACGGCCCCCCGGCAGTTCTTC.